This T cell receptor (beta chain) was sequenced during a study of cytomegalovirus exposure and HLA in healthy donors. Overall study results and limits: In a later analysis, DRB1 alleles had the most associated TCRs; HLA-C alleles the fewest. In vitro, three CMV-associated chains proved specific for CMV antigens.

About this clone: Its cognate antigen is unknown.

In the PCR, 60 Vbeta and 13 Jbeta primers were used. Profiling relied on immunoSEQ multiplex PCR, and the TCRdb table lists in-frame clones only, not all of them. The sample shows more than 95,000 clones, 9.5% to 13% of them seen only once. The sequence came from a man aged 35 to 55 in good health and CMV-seropositive. Sequenced: PBMCs.

The CDR3 spells CASSRLVFSGELFF. The CDR3 region has the DNA TGTGCCAGCAGTAGACTAGTCTTCAGCGGGGAGCTGTTTTTT. The chain links TRBV6-1 to TRBJ2-2; tentative D call: TRBD2 (6 bases). The CDR3 is 14 amino acids. V was clipped by 5 bases and J by 7 bases, with 14 bases between them. The V gene's germline CDR1 is MNHNS and CDR2 SASEGT.